These 23 T cell receptor beta chains came from one sample sequenced in a study of tumor-infiltrating lymphocytes in primary liver carcinoma. From roughly 0.45 ug total RNA, TCR beta cDNA was generated with a primer in the constant region. Construction of TCR beta libraries relied on three successive nested multiplex PCR rounds employing slightly modified ARM-PCR. PCR rounds one and two used TRBV1-TRBV30 forward primers with a C-beta reverse primer for about 9 cycles each. TCRdb itself ran the multiplex PCR reads through MiXCR, one entry per CDR3 protein. The sample contains under 200,000 distinct CDR3 sequences, 70% to 90% of which appear only once. Co-extraction of RNA and DNA was performed on 20-30 mg of unsorted bulk tissue. Sequencing used tumor tissue from primary liver carcinoma. Receptors originate from a man aged 35-49 years with primary liver carcinoma and hepatitis B virus infection.

With regard to this clonotype: One end of the junction is discordant with germline, which a read error may explain. The chain is built from TRBV29-1 and TRBJ2-1; TRBD2 aligns across 9 bases. Looked up from germline, CDR1 is SQVTM and CDR2 is ANQGSEA. This CDR3 spans 13 amino acids. This chain's CDR3 is CSGATSGFNEQFF. The CDR3 DNA sequence: TGTAGCGGGGCGACTAGCGGCTTCAATGAGCAGTTCTTC.

A word on this clonotype: Since a much larger clone is just one base distant, this may be a read error. The CDR3 bases are TGTGCCAGCAGCCCGTCCACCTTGGACACTAAAGCTTTCTTT. Amino acid sequence: CASSPSTLDTKAFF. The rearrangement links TRBV9 to TRBJ1-1, with D possibly TRBD1 on 5 matching bases. Germline CDR1 SGDLS, CDR2 YYNGEE. The CDR3 runs to 14 residues.

The gene calls are TRBV30 and TRBJ2-7; D remains ambiguous. Germline V gives CDR1 GTSNPN, CDR2 SVGIG (reference sequence). This CDR3 comprises 13 residues. Trimming removed 1 base from V and 2 bases from J, with 9 bases in between. The CDR3 DNA reads TGTGCCTGGAGTGGAGTCAGAGCCTACGAGCAGTACTTC. This gives the protein CAWSGVRAYEQYF.

A remark on this clonotype: Germline and junction disagree at one end, which may indicate a read error. The chain's CDR3 is CVSSSSTDTQYF. In nucleotides, the CDR3 is TGCGTCAGCAGCTCCAGCACAGATACACAGTATTTT. The chain combines TRBV10-1 with TRBJ2-3; no definite D call. Germline V gene sequence: CDR1 WNHNN, CDR2 SYGVQD (reference sequence). The CDR3 consists of 12 residues.

About this clonotype itself: Germline is not matched at one junction end, which may reflect a read error. The J gene is TRBJ2-7, the V gene TRBV29-1; TRBD2 aligns across 10 bases. Germline CDR1 is SQVTM and CDR2 is ANQGSEA. This CDR3 has 15 residues. The CDR3 region is CNVHGTSGESYERYF. Written as DNA, the CDR3 is TGCAACGTACACGGCACTAGCGGGGAGTCCTACGAGCGGTACTTC.

This clonotype was picked up many times. An end of the junction differs from the germline gene, which may be a read error. The genes are TRBV5-4 and TRBJ1-4; 8 bases are a match to TRBD1. CDR1 is SGHNT, CDR2 YYREEE, per germline (reference sequence). The CDR3 has 14 residues. The DNA for the CDR3 is TGTGCCAGCAGCCCACGACCCGGGACAGGAACGTCTGGATTT. Translation gives CASSPRPGTGTSGF.

This clonotype was observed once. Compared with germline, one end of the junction differs, possibly owing to a read error. The chain uses TRBV12-3 or TRBV12-4 and TRBJ2-7; D may be TRBD2 (6 bases). CDR3 length: 13 residues. The CDR3 protein is CASTPCGNYEKYF. The CDR3 DNA reads as TGTGCCAGCACTCCTTGCGGGAACTACGAGAAGTACTTC.

This clonotype was observed a single time. The chain has TRBV6-6 and TRBJ1-2, with a possible D match to TRBD1 (6 bases). Trimming removed 9 bases at V and 11 bases at J, with 19 bases between. Per germline, CDR1 MNHNY and CDR2 SVGAGI (reference sequence). The CDR3 extends over 12 amino acids. CDR3 coding DNA: TGTGCCAGTAGACAATACACAGGGAGATACACCTTC. It translates to CASRQYTGRYTF.

The gene calls are TRBV10-3 and TRBJ1-1; 7 nucleotides agree with TRBD1. In germline, CDR1 is ENHRY, CDR2 SYGVKD. The CDR3 has 13 amino acids. The V gene end was trimmed by 7 bases and the J gene end by 3 bases; junction bases not matched to a gene: 5. The CDR3, as DNA: TGTGCCATCACAGGGGGGCCTGACACTGAAGCTTTCTTT. Its translation: CAITGGPDTEAFF.

For this clonotype: Germline is not matched at one junction end, which may reflect a read error. Here the CDR3 reads CATQRPCFGANDLTF. In DNA form, the CDR3 reads TGTGCCACCCAGCGGCCGTGCTTTGGGGCCAACGACCTGACTTTC. V is TRBV11-2 and J is TRBJ2-6; D might be TRBD1 or TRBD2, each matching 5 bases. CDR3 length equals 15 residues. The V gene's germline CDR1 is SGHAT and CDR2 FQNNGV.

The V and J genes are TRBV5-1 and TRBJ1-2; D not resolved. The V and J ends lost 4 bases and 5 bases respectively, with 9 bases between them. This CDR3 contains 12 residues. Germline V gives CDR1 SGHRS, CDR2 YFSETQ. The CDR3 loop is CASSQRQYGYTF. In DNA form, the CDR3 reads TGCGCCAGCAGCCAGAGACAATATGGCTACACCTTC.

As for this clonotype: The CDR3 ends on some other residue instead of the conserved phenylalanine or tryptophan, so this is likely a read error. The CDR3 coding sequence is TGTGCCAGCAGCCACCCCCCCACCTTCGAAGGTATCGAGCAGTACTCC. Translated: CASSHPPTFEGIEQYS. The V gene is TRBV5-5, the J gene TRBJ2-7; D gene ambiguous. V was trimmed by 4 bases and J by 6 bases, leaving 23 bases between them. CDR1 and CDR2 (germline): SGHKS, YYEKEE (reference sequence). The CDR3 is 16 amino acids.

With regard to this clonotype: At one of its ends the junction is not consistent with the germline gene, which may arise from a read error. The chain is built from TRBV5-4 and TRBJ1-6; D is unclear. There are 12 residues in the CDR3. Germline V lookup: CDR1 SGHNT, CDR2 YYREEE (reference sequence). The CDR3 DNA reads as TGTACCAGCAGCCACGAAAATTCACCCCTCCACTTT. Translating it yields CTSSHENSPLHF.

On this clonotype itself: An end of the junction differs from the germline gene, which may be a read error. The chain is built from TRBV12-3 or TRBV12-4 and TRBJ2-3; no definite D call. This CDR3 has 11 residues. The CDR3 region is CAIQSTNTQYF. CDR3 nucleotides: TGTGCCATTCAGAGCACAAATACGCAGTATTTT.

This clonotype was recorded once. Because the CDR3 is missing its conserved closing phenylalanine or tryptophan, this is likely a read error. Because the CDR3's place on the DNA is in doubt, the DNA is left out and the CDR3 is given as listed by TCRdb. This sequence joins TRBV29-1 and TRBJ1-5. The CDR3 length equals 13 residues, ends included. Per germline, CDR1 SQVTM and CDR2 ANQGSEA. CDR3 loop: CSVGTVNNQPKHS.

Concerning this clonotype: This may come from a read error, since a much larger clone is one base off. The rearrangement joins TRBV28 to TRBJ2-1, with D perhaps given as TRBD1 or TRBD2 (5 bases each). The germline V and J ends were trimmed by 10 bases and 6 bases, with 19 bases remaining between them. The germline gives CDR1 MDHEN, CDR2 SYDVKM. The length of the CDR3 is 14 residues. The CDR3 DNA reads TGTGCCATCAGGGACCTCCTGATGGGCAATGAGCAGTTCTTC. Encoded protein: CAIRDLLMGNEQFF.

About this clonotype: The junction does not match germline at one end; this may be a read error. CDR3: CASSELDQDGNQPQNF. DNA of the CDR3: TGCGCCAGCAGTGAGCTCGACCAGGACGGGAATCAGCCCCAGAATTTT. The chain carries TRBV10-2 and TRBJ1-5, with D unclear. Germline lookup yields CDR1 WSHSY and CDR2 SAAADI. CDR3 length: 16 amino acids.

Points on this clonotype: A junction boundary mismatches the germline segment, possibly from a read error. This chain connects TRBV6-6 to TRBJ2-1; a weak D match, TRBD2 (5 bases). The length of the CDR3 is 15 residues. Per the germline V gene, CDR1 is MNHNY and CDR2 is SVGAGI (reference sequence). The CDR3, as DNA: TGTGCCAGCAGTTACCTGGGAGACGGGTACAATGAGCATTTCTTC. It translates to CASSYLGDGYNEHFF.

The gene calls are TRBV5-6 and TRBJ1-1; no firm D call. The CDR3 covers 15 residues. V lost 0 bases, J lost 14 bases, and 23 bases lay in between. CDR1 and CDR2 from the germline V gene are SGHDT and YYEEEE. The CDR3 DNA follows: TGTGCCAGCAGCTTGGAGAAGGTTACGAGCACTGATGCCTTCTTT. It codes for CASSLEKVTSTDAFF.

Concerning this clonotype: A much larger clone differs by one base, so this may be a read error. In this CDR3 the conserved last residue, phenylalanine or tryptophan, is missing, so a read error is likely. The J gene is TRBJ1-1, the V gene TRBV14; D uncertain. CDR3 length: 14 amino acids. Trimming stripped 2 bases from V and 4 bases from J, with 11 bases between. Germline V CDR1 and CDR2: SGHDN, FVKESK. CDR3 in amino acids: CASSQPGIGTEAFS. Here the CDR3 DNA reads TGTGCCAGCAGCCAACCGGGAATCGGCACTGAAGCTTTCTCT.

Notes on this clonotype: A read error may explain this, as a much larger clone is one base away. This chain uses TRBV19 with TRBJ2-6; 9 bases align to TRBD2. CDR3 size: 18 residues. Trimming at V came to 3 bases and at J to 2 bases, leaving 8 bases not matched to a gene. Germline V lookup: CDR1 LNHDA, CDR2 SQIVND (reference sequence). CDR3 sequence: CASSMRLAVEPGANVLTF. CDR3 nucleotide sequence: TGTGCCAGTAGTATGAGACTAGCGGTAGAACCTGGGGCCAACGTCCTGACTTTC.

About this clonotype: Germline is not matched at one junction end, which may reflect a read error. The V call is TRBV10-3, the J call TRBJ2-2, with D perhaps TRBD1 or TRBD2 (5 bases each). Germline V gene lookup returns CDR1 ENHRY and CDR2 SYGVKD. The CDR3 contains 16 residues. CDR3: CAISQGRNLGTGELLF. In nucleotides, the CDR3 is TGTGCCATCAGTCAGGGACGTAACTTAGGCACCGGGGAGCTGCTTTTT.

Note on this clonotype: One end of the junction is discordant with germline, which a read error may explain. The rearrangement links TRBV4-1 to TRBJ1-2; D gene unclear. Germline CDR1 reads MGHRA; CDR2 reads YSYEKL. The CDR3 spans 16 residues. The CDR3 DNA sequence: TGCGCCAGCAGCCAAGCCTCGACGGCGAACCTCTATGGCTGCATCTTC. Amino acids: CASSQASTANLYGCIF.